The entry below describes one TCR beta chain. This sample is part of a study of T cell changes during pregnancy in multiple sclerosis. Sequencing used immunoSEQ multiplex PCR; TCRdb keeps in-frame clones, though not all of them. This sample has tens of thousands of clones, with 91% found just once. Per the germline V gene, CDR1 is SGDLS and CDR2 is YYNGEE. J gave up 3 bases and V 4 bases, and 8 bases lay outside the gene matches. There are 15 residues in the CDR3. The sequenced sample was CD8+ T cells from peripheral blood mononuclear cells, obtained after pregnancy. The gene calls are TRBV9 and TRBJ2-3, with 7 positions matching TRBD1. This sequence originates from a female donor with multiple sclerosis, enrolled in a pregnancy study. This chain's CDR3 is CASSPPTGRTDTQYF. CDR3 coding DNA: TGTGCCAGCAGCCCTCCGACAGGGAGAACAGATACGCAGTATTTT.